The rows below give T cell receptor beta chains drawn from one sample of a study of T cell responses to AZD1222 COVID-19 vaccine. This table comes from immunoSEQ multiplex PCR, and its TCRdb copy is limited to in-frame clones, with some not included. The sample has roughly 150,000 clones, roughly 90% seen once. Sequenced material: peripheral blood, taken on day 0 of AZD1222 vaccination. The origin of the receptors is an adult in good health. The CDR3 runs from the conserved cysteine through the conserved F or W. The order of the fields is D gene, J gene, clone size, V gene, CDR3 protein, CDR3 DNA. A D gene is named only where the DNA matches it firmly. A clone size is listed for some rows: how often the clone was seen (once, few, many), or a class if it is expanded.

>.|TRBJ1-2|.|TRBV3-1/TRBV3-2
CASSQGPRGNYGYTF
TGTGCCAGCAGCCAAGGCCCAAGGGGGAACTATGGCTACACCTTC
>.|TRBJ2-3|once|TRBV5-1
CASSFGGTQGDTQYF
TGCGCCAGCAGCTTTGGCGGGACTCAGGGGGATACGCAGTATTTT
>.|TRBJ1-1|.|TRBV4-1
CASSQDRGIWYTEAFF
TGCGCCAGCAGCCAAGATCGAGGGATCTGGTACACTGAAGCTTTCTTT
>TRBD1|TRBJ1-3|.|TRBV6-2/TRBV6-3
CASSYSTGRLSSGNTIYF
TGTGCCAGCAGTTACTCGACAGGGCGTTTGAGCTCTGGAAACACCATATATTTT
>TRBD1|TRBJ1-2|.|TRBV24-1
CATYRTGGSLYGYTF
TGTGCCACCTACCGGACAGGGGGGTCCCTATATGGCTACACCTTC
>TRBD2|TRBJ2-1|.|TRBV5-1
CASSLAGRSGSFDEQFF
TGCGCCAGCAGCTTGGCTGGCCGGAGCGGGAGTTTCGATGAGCAGTTCTTC
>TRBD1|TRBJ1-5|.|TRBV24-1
CATSDSTGGDQPQHF
TGTGCCACCAGTGATTCAACAGGGGGGGATCAGCCCCAGCATTTT
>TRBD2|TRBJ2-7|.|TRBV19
CASSPGTSGAPYEQYF
TGTGCCAGTAGTCCGGGGACTAGCGGGGCCCCCTACGAGCAGTACTTC
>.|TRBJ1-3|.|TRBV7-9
CASSLVSGSGNTIYF
TGTGCCAGCAGCTTAGTATCAGGGTCTGGAAACACCATATATTTT
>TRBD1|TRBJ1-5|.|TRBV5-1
CASRAGTGFNQPQHF
TGCGCCAGCAGAGCCGGGACAGGGTTCAATCAGCCCCAGCATTTT
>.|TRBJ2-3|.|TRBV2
CASSENTDTQYF
TGTGCCAGCAGTGAAAACACAGATACGCAGTATTTT
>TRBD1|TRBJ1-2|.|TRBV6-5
CASSYSYGRGDGYTF
TGTGCCAGCAGTTACTCTTATGGCAGGGGGGATGGCTACACCTTC
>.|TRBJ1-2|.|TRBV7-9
CASSHGTVKAFGYTF
TGTGCCAGCAGCCACGGGACCGTCAAGGCGTTCGGCTACACCTTC
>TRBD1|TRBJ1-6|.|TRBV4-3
CASSRGTGGDSPLHF
TGCGCCAGCAGCCGAGGGACAGGGGGCGATTCACCCCTCCACTTT
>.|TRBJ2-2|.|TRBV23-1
CASKAGFPRNRKEASNTGELFF
TGCGCCAGCAAGGCGGGCTTTCCACGGAACCGAAAGGAAGCCTCGAACACCGGGGAGCTGTTTTTT
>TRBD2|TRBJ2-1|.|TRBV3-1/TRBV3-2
CASSPREREVYNEQFF
TGTGCCAGCAGCCCCCGAGAGCGGGAGGTTTACAATGAGCAGTTCTTC
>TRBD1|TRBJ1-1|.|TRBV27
CASSRTRTGGLEAFF
TGTGCCAGCAGTAGAACTCGGACAGGGGGCCTTGAAGCTTTCTTT
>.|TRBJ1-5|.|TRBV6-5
CASSFGGQPQHF
TGTGCCAGCAGCTTCGGGGGTCAGCCCCAGCATTTT
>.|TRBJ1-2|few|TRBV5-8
CASSRASGTYGYTF
TGTGCCAGCAGCCGGGCGTCCGGAACCTATGGCTACACCTTC
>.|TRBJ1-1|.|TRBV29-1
CSVEGDGQEAFF
TGCAGCGTTGAAGGGGACGGACAAGAAGCTTTCTTT
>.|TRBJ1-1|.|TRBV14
CASSQDRSAGAFF
TGTGCCAGCAGCCAAGATCGGTCGGCGGGGGCTTTCTTT
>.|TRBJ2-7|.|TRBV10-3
CAISALTGEAYEQYF
TGTGCCATCAGTGCCCTCACAGGGGAGGCCTACGAGCAGTACTTC
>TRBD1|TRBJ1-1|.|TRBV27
CASSPQGQRGTEAFF
TGTGCCAGCAGTCCCCAGGGACAGAGGGGCACTGAAGCTTTCTTT
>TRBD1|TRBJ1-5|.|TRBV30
CAWSIPAGGNNQPQHF
TGTGCCTGGTCGATTCCGGCAGGGGGCAACAATCAGCCCCAGCATTTT
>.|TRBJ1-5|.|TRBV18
CASSPGGYNQPQHF
TGTGCCAGCTCACCCGGAGGGTACAATCAGCCCCAGCATTTT
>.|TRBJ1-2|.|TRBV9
CASSVGGGPYYGYTF
TGTGCCAGCAGCGTAGGGGGGGGCCCCTACTATGGCTACACCTTC
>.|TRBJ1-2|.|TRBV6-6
CASREAGGYTF
TGTGCCAGCAGGGAGGCGGGGGGCTACACCTTC
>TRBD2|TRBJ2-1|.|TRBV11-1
CASRWTSGNEQFF
TGTGCCAGCAGATGGACTAGCGGCAATGAGCAGTTCTTC
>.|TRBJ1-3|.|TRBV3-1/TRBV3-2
CASSQVSSSGNTIYF
TGTGCCAGCAGCCAAGTTTCAAGCTCTGGAAACACCATATATTTT
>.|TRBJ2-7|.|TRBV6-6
CASSRTRIGGALDEQYF
TGTGCCAGCAGCCGAACTAGAATAGGGGGGGCTTTGGACGAGCAGTACTTC
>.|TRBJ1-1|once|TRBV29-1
CSVVRQLNTEAFF
TGCAGCGTTGTGCGACAGTTGAACACTGAAGCTTTCTTT
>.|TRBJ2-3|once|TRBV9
CASSVERGRTDTQYF
TGTGCCAGCAGCGTAGAGAGGGGCCGCACAGATACGCAGTATTTT
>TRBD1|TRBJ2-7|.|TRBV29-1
CSGRDRHYEQYF
TGCAGCGGCCGGGACAGACACTACGAGCAGTACTTC
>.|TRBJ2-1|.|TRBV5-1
CASSPDWRSGFYNEQFF
TGCGCCAGCAGCCCGGACTGGAGATCGGGTTTCTACAATGAGCAGTTCTTC
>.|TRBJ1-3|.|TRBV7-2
CASSWGTDGRAIYF
TGTGCCAGCAGCTGGGGGACCGATGGAAGGGCCATATATTTT
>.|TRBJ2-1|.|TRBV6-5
CASTRRRSSYNEQFF
TGTGCCAGCACTAGAAGGAGGAGCTCCTACAATGAGCAGTTCTTC
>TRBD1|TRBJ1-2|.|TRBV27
CASSSHLGGQGNYGYTF
TGTGCCAGCAGTTCCCATTTAGGCGGACAGGGGAACTATGGCTACACCTTC
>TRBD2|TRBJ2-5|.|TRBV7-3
CASSASGSGETQYF
TGTGCCAGCAGCGCTAGCGGGAGCGGAGAGACCCAGTACTTC